Listed here are 6 T cell receptor beta chains from one sample, sequenced in a study of blood T cell repertoires in COVID-19. Repertoires were generated with immunoSEQ multiplex PCR, while TCRdb's copy carries only in-frame clones and drops some. Of 200,000 to 250,000 clones listed, approximately 85% were seen once; the top ten hold about 7.3%. Input material: peripheral blood. Receptor source: a woman aged 45-59 years with active or convalescent COVID-19.

This clone was recorded only once. This chain uses TRBV19 with TRBJ1-6; 7 nucleotides align to TRBD1. This CDR3 is 15 amino acids long. The V gene's germline CDR1 is LNHDA and CDR2 SQIVND (reference sequence). V lost 5 bases to trimming and J lost 7 bases; unmatched junction nucleotides: 8. The DNA for the CDR3 is TGTGCCAGTAGTGCCTTCACAGGGGACAATTCACCCCTCCACTTT. Translation: CASSAFTGDNSPLHF.

V is TRBV24-1 and J is TRBJ1-4; D remains unclear. The V end lost 5 bases, the J end lost 8 bases, and 11 bases lay between the germline ends. The CDR3 sequence is 13 residues long. The germline gives CDR1 KGHDR, CDR2 SFDVKD. The DNA for the CDR3 is TGTGCCACCAGTGGCCGGGCGGGGGAAAAACTGTTTTTT. Translated, it gives CATSGRAGEKLFF.

This clone was counted once. The CDR3, as DNA: TGTGCCAGCAGTCCCTCCCGGGCGGGGAAAGCCGGGGAGCTGTTTTTT. Translating gives CASSPSRAGKAGELFF. The J gene is TRBJ2-2, the V gene TRBV6-6; tentatively, D is TRBD2 (6 bases). The length of the CDR3 is 16 residues. CDR1 is MNHNY, CDR2 SVGAGI, per germline (reference sequence). V was cut by 5 bases and J by 6 bases, with 19 bases left in between.

The chain carries TRBV19 and TRBJ2-2; maybe TRBD2 (7 bases). This CDR3 comprises 16 residues. The V end was cut by 3 bases, the J end by 5 bases, with 16 bases between. CDR1 LNHDA and CDR2 SQIVND come from the germline V gene (reference sequence). CDR3: CASSILRGGGTGELFF. As DNA, the CDR3 is TGTGCCAGTAGTATTCTACGGGGAGGGGGGACCGGGGAGCTGTTTTTT.

The J gene is TRBJ2-3, the V gene TRBV28, with 9 nucleotides matching TRBD2. The J segment lost 4 bases and the V segment lost 7 bases, leaving 18 bases of the junction unmatched. CDR1 is MDHEN, CDR2 SYDVKM, per germline. The CDR3 is 18 amino acids. CDR3 protein: CASIFRWTAGGLADTQYF. The DNA of the CDR3 is TGTGCCAGCATATTCCGGTGGACGGCGGGGGGGCTTGCAGATACGCAGTATTTT.

This chain joins TRBV14 and TRBJ1-4; the D is unclear. The V gene lost 5 bases and the J gene lost 1 base, with 14 bases spanning the gap. Germline V gives CDR1 SGHDN, CDR2 FVKESK. The CDR3 totals 16 residues. The CDR3 nucleotides read TGTGCCAGCAGCTCCCCCCCCGGGGAAACTAATGAAAAACTGTTTTTT. Translated, it gives CASSSPPGETNEKLFF.